Listed below are T cell receptor beta chains from one sample, sequenced in a study of chemoradiotherapy in HPV16-positive cancers. Generated by immunoSEQ multiplex PCR, the TCRdb table keeps only in-frame clones and is missing some. Among 8,400 or so clones listed, about 80% were seen once. The sample was collected from a patient who underwent chemoradiotherapy. Receptors originate from a human donor with HPV-associated anogenital cancer. Both conserved end residues are part of each CDR3. A D gene is named only where the DNA matches it firmly. For some rows the clone size is stated as once, few or many, or as a class when expanded; others skip it.

D gene: -; clone size: few; V gene: TRBV30; J gene: TRBJ1-1; CDR3 DNA: TGTGCCTGCGCTGGAGGCAATTCTAACACTGAAGCTTTCTTT; CDR3 protein: CACAGGNSNTEAFF
D gene: TRBD2; clone size: -; V gene: TRBV9; J gene: TRBJ2-5; CDR3 DNA: TGTGCCAGCAGCGTAGGAGTCGGGGACTACGGAGAGACCCAGTACTTC; CDR3 protein: CASSVGVGDYGETQYF
D gene: TRBD1; clone size: -; V gene: TRBV7-2; J gene: TRBJ1-1; CDR3 DNA: TGTGCCAGCTCGGGACAGGGGCCCGGGACTGAAGCTTTCTTT; CDR3 protein: CASSGQGPGTEAFF
D gene: -; clone size: few; V gene: TRBV28; J gene: TRBJ2-2; CDR3 DNA: TGTGCCAGCAGTTTAGTCACGGGGGGCGGCACCGGGGAGCTGTTTTTT; CDR3 protein: CASSLVTGGGTGELFF
D gene: -; clone size: -; V gene: TRBV29-1; J gene: TRBJ2-1; CDR3 DNA: TGCAGCGCTCTAATTGGGGCTACCAATGAGCAGTTCTTC; CDR3 protein: CSALIGATNEQFF
D gene: -; clone size: few; V gene: TRBV5-1; J gene: TRBJ1-6; CDR3 DNA: TGCGCCAGCAGCGCTGACACCGATTCACCCCTCCACTTT; CDR3 protein: CASSADTDSPLHF
D gene: -; clone size: once; V gene: TRBV4-3; J gene: TRBJ2-5; CDR3 DNA: TGCGCCAGCAGCCAAGAAGCGTACAGGGAGACCCAGTACTTC; CDR3 protein: CASSQEAYRETQYF
D gene: -; clone size: -; V gene: TRBV27; J gene: TRBJ2-3; CDR3 DNA: TGTGCCAGCAGTTCCTCCAGGGACCCCTCCACAGATACGCAGTATTTT; CDR3 protein: CASSSSRDPSTDTQYF
D gene: -; clone size: -; V gene: TRBV5-1; J gene: TRBJ1-3; CDR3 DNA: TGCGCCAGCAGCTTGGGAGGAGAGCACTTTGGAAACACCATATATTTT; CDR3 protein: CASSLGGEHFGNTIYF
D gene: -; clone size: -; V gene: TRBV11-2; J gene: TRBJ2-7; CDR3 DNA: TGTGCCAGCAGCGAAGCAGGGAAGCAGTACTTC; CDR3 protein: CASSEAGKQYF
D gene: -; clone size: -; V gene: TRBV5-1; J gene: TRBJ1-2; CDR3 DNA: TGCGCCAGCAGCTTGGCCCGTGGAAGTGGCTACACCTTC; CDR3 protein: CASSLARGSGYTF